The clone carrying this TCR beta chain showed up just once. Its cognate antigen is unknown. This record belongs to a study of cytomegalovirus exposure and HLA in healthy donors. Study outcomes and limitations: The authors listed 150 or so TCR beta chains as cytomegalovirus-associated.

The ends were cut back, 0 bases at V and 2 bases at J, with 5 bases in the middle. Per the germline V gene, CDR1 is SGHRS and CDR2 is YFSETQ. This CDR3 contains 14 residues. Use of 60 Vbeta and 13 Jbeta primers characterized the PCR. Profiling relied on immunoSEQ multiplex PCR, and the TCRdb table lists in-frame clones only, not all of them. Here the sample spans around 140,000 clones, 78% being singletons. The receptor was isolated from a female donor in good health and CMV-seronegative. V is TRBV5-1 and J is TRBJ1-4, with D unclear. The sample was PBMCs. The CDR3 sequence is CASSLGLTNEKLFF. CDR3 sequence (DNA): TGCGCCAGCAGCTTGGGGCTGACTAATGAAAAACTGTTTTTT.